These 9 T cell receptor beta chains originate from one sample sequenced in a study of glioma-infiltrating T cells after dendritic cell vaccination. Here immunoSEQ multiplex PCR was the method, and the copy in TCRdb shows in-frame clones only, minus some. Of 95,000 or so clones listed, about 83% are singletons. This specimen consisted of blood, obtained before dendritic cell vaccination. The receptors derive from a human donor with glioblastoma.

The chain combines TRBV25-1 with TRBJ2-3; TRBD2 is a possible D gene (6 bases). This CDR3 spans 14 amino acids. V gave up 6 bases and J gave up 3 bases, with 13 bases separating them. Germline CDR1 and CDR2: MGHDK and SYGVNS. The CDR3 reads CASRGRYLTDTQYF. The CDR3 nucleotides are TGTGCCAGCAGGGGGAGGTATCTAACAGATACGCAGTATTTT.

This clone was recorded at least ten times. The chain carries TRBV7-9 and TRBJ1-6; D may be TRBD1 (5 bases). The CDR3 sequence is 15 residues long. V was shortened by 2 bases and J by 7 bases, with 12 bases between the two germline ends. Germline CDR1 is SEHNR and CDR2 is FQNEAQ (reference sequence). The CDR3 reads CASSLRPAGNSPLHF. The CDR3 DNA follows: TGTGCCAGCAGCTTAAGGCCAGCAGGGAATTCACCCCTCCACTTT. The full variable domain, with the rest looked up from reference TRBV7-9 and TRBJ1-6, is DTGVSQNPRHKITKRGQNVTFRCDPISEHNRLYWYRQTLGQGPEFLTYFQNEAQLEKSRLLSDRFSAERPKGSFSTLEIQRTEQGDSAMYLCASSLRPAGNSPLHFGNGTRLTVT.

The rearrangement links TRBV10-3 to TRBJ1-3; 7 bases map to TRBD1. The germline gives CDR1 ENHRY, CDR2 SYGVKD. The CDR3 extends over 13 amino acids. V shed 10 bases, J shed 2 bases, and the junction held 5 bases outside the gene matches. CDR3 protein: CANRTGPGNTIYF. The CDR3 bases are TGTGCCAACCGGACAGGCCCTGGAAACACCATATATTTT.

V gene TRBV7-2 combines with J gene TRBJ1-2; 9 nucleotides align to TRBD1. This CDR3 region has 15 residues. Unmatched junction bases numbered 7, after V lost 4 bases and J lost 4 bases. Germline lookup yields CDR1 SGHTA and CDR2 FQGNSA. For the CDR3, the DNA is TGTGCCAGCAGCTCCCGGGACAGGGATTCCTATGGCTACACCTTC. Amino acid sequence: CASSSRDRDSYGYTF.

This chain connects TRBV30 to TRBJ2-7, with 11 bases lining up with TRBD1. There are 15 residues in the CDR3. In germline, CDR1 is GTSNPN, CDR2 SVGIG (reference sequence). V lost 4 bases and J lost 4; bases outside the gene matches: 9. The CDR3 nucleotides read TGTGCCTGGATCCCCCGGGACAGGGGGTTTTACGAGCAGTACTTC. It yields the protein CAWIPRDRGFYEQYF.

This clone was observed a single time. The chain couples TRBV7-9 to TRBJ1-5; 12 bases line up with TRBD1. The ends lost 5 bases at V and 5 bases at J; junction bases unmatched: 16. Germline assignment: CDR1 SEHNR and CDR2 FQNEAQ (reference sequence). This CDR3 comprises 19 residues. The CDR3 region is CASSPSGQGAKREDQPQHF. The CDR3 region has the DNA TGTGCCAGCAGCCCGTCGGGACAGGGGGCGAAAAGAGAAGATCAGCCCCAGCATTTT.

The J gene is TRBJ1-5, the V gene TRBV11-2; D is possibly TRBD1 (5 bases). Looked up from germline, CDR1 is SGHAT and CDR2 is FQNNGV. The V end was cut by 5 bases, the J end by 0 bases, with 11 bases between. The CDR3 covers 15 residues. CDR3 amino acids: CASSPGHLSNQPQHF. CDR3 nucleotides: TGTGCCAGCAGCCCCGGACACCTTAGCAATCAGCCCCAGCATTTT.

V is TRBV6-5 and J is TRBJ2-2, with 8 bases aligning to TRBD1. Germline V lookup: CDR1 MNHEY, CDR2 SVGAGI. Trimming removed 0 bases from V and 6 bases from J; junction bases left unmatched: 3. The CDR3 loop spans 15 amino acids. CDR3 protein: CASSYSIQGAGELFF. Written as DNA, the CDR3 is TGTGCCAGCAGTTACTCGATACAGGGGGCCGGGGAGCTGTTTTTT.

The chain links TRBV6-9 to TRBJ2-7, with 10 bases identical to TRBD1. The ends lost 5 bases at V and 0 bases at J; junction bases unmatched: 7. The length of the CDR3 is 16 residues. The germline CDR1 and CDR2 sequences are MNHGY and SVAAGI. CDR3 region: CASSPPGQGVSYEQYF. In nucleotides, the CDR3 is TGTGCCAGCAGTCCCCCCGGACAGGGGGTCTCCTACGAGCAGTACTTC.